Listed below are T cell receptor beta chains from one sample, sequenced in a study of T cell changes during pregnancy in multiple sclerosis. The assay was immunoSEQ multiplex PCR, and TCRdb's table has in-frame clones only and misses some. The data show about 68,000 clones, roughly 94% seen once. This specimen consisted of peripheral blood, obtained in the second trimester of pregnancy. These receptors all stem from a female donor in good health, enrolled as a control in a pregnancy study. The CDR3 runs from the conserved cysteine through the conserved F or W. Fields, in order: J gene, V gene, D gene, CDR3 protein, CDR3 DNA. A D gene is named only where the DNA matches it firmly.

TRBJ2-2	TRBV1	NA	CTSSQDLQVPPTGELFF	TGCACCAGCAGCCAAGACCTACAGGTCCCGCCAACCGGGGAGCTGTTTTTT
TRBJ1-6	TRBV28	NA	CASSRDFRGSYNSPLHF	TGTGCCAGCAGTAGGGACTTCCGGGGCTCCTATAATTCACCCCTCCACTTT
TRBJ2-1	TRBV5-6	TRBD2	CASSPRLAGDYEQFF	TGTGCCAGCAGCCCGAGACTAGCGGGAGACTATGAGCAGTTCTTC
TRBJ2-1	TRBV28	TRBD2	CASSLEGTSYNEQFF	TGTGCCAGCAGCCTAGAGGGGACTAGCTACAATGAGCAGTTCTTC
TRBJ2-1	TRBV28	NA	CASSLGGSRANEQFF	TGTGCCAGCAGTTTAGGGGGGTCAAGGGCAAATGAGCAGTTCTTC
TRBJ1-1	TRBV5-4	TRBD1	CASSPDRAEAFF	TGTGCCAGCAGCCCGGACAGGGCCGAGGCTTTCTTT
TRBJ1-3	TRBV6-1	NA	CASRMGAAGNTIYF	TGTGCCAGCAGAATGGGTGCGGCTGGAAACACCATATATTTT
TRBJ1-1	TRBV5-6	NA	CASSLGGAAHTEAFF	TGTGCCAGCAGCTTGGGCGGGGCCGCACACACTGAAGCTTTCTTT
TRBJ1-1	TRBV4-2	NA	CASSHTENTEAFF	TGTGCCAGCAGCCATACAGAGAACACTGAAGCTTTCTTT
TRBJ2-7	TRBV5-1	NA	CASSLVQGGEQYF	TGCGCCAGCAGCTTGGTACAGGGTGGCGAGCAGTACTTC
TRBJ1-2	TRBV11-2	NA	CASLPTPNYGYTF	TGTGCCAGCTTACCGACACCTAACTATGGCTACACCTTC
TRBJ2-7	TRBV7-9	TRBD1	CASSLQGAIEQYF	TGTGCCAGCAGCTTACAGGGGGCTATCGAGCAGTACTTC
TRBJ2-5	TRBV28	TRBD2	CASSLAGGGVETQYF	TGTGCCAGCAGTTTAGCGGGGGGCGGGGTAGAGACCCAGTACTTC
TRBJ2-3	TRBV5-6	TRBD2	CASSPVTSGGTDTQYF	TGTGCCAGCAGCCCTGTCACTAGCGGAGGCACAGATACGCAGTATTTT
TRBJ2-5	TRBV5-4	TRBD2	CASSPAGGYQETQYF	TGTGCCAGCAGCCCAGCGGGGGGGTACCAAGAGACCCAGTACTTC